The sequence of this T cell receptor (beta chain) was determined in a study of beta chain features in type 1 diabetes. Whole-study results and caveats: Among all four CD4+ subsets, Type 1 diabetes patients had TCRB CDR3s that were moderately but significantly shorter.

TCRB transcripts that were expressed got sequenced, as all of the isolated RNA had been reverse transcribed. The assay was immunoSEQ multiplex PCR, and TCRdb's table has in-frame clones only and misses some. Of hundreds of thousands of clones in the sample, over 12% are singletons; the top ten hold 0.035% to 0.045%. The CDR3 contains 16 residues. Germline V CDR1 and CDR2: MDHEN, SYDVKM. Trimming shortened V by 5 bases and J by 4 bases, and 21 bases separated the two germline ends. With regard to this clone: The antigen is undetermined.

V gene TRBV28 combines with J gene TRBJ2-7, with a weak D call TRBD2 (6 bases). The receptor was isolated from a man younger than 35 with type 1 diabetes. Input material: naive CD4+ T cells from blood. The CDR3: CASSPPAGGRSYEQYF. CDR3 DNA sequence: TGTGCCAGCAGTCCCCCAGCAGGAGGGAGGAGTTACGAGCAGTACTTC.